Detailed here is one T cell receptor beta chain. A junction boundary mismatches the germline segment, possibly from a read error. Primers included in the PCR were 60 Vbeta and 13 Jbeta primers. The data were produced by immunoSEQ multiplex PCR, yet TCRdb's version contains in-frame clones alone and is incomplete. The table lists about 100,000 clones, approximately 79% of them singletons. The data were obtained in a study of cytomegalovirus exposure and HLA in healthy donors. Looked up from germline, CDR1 is SNHLY and CDR2 is FYNNEI. This CDR3 has 11 amino acids. The TCR sequence derives from a woman aged 35 to 49 in good health and CMV-seropositive. Sequenced input: PBMCs. The chain joins TRBV2 to TRBJ1-6, with D unclear. CDR3 sequence reads: CASSEGTPLHF. CDR3 nucleotides: TGTGCCAGCAGCGAAGGTACACCCCTCCACTTT.